This T cell receptor beta chain is from a study of blood T cell repertoires in COVID-19. Study details: T cells, B-cell-depleted T cells, or PBMCs supplied cDNA or gDNA.

Trimming removed 5 bases at V and 4 bases at J, with 9 bases between. This CDR3 has 13 amino acids. In germline, CDR1 is MNHEY, CDR2 SMNVEV (reference sequence). In the original processing: Quantification of nucleated cells was approximated via reference gene primer amplification. Sequenced by immunoSEQ multiplex PCR; TCRdb stores in-frame clones only, minus some. V and J calls plus clone size are reproduced from that table; the DNA served to infer D and trimming. Among some 340,000 clones listed, around 83% were seen once. The sample taken for sequencing was peripheral blood. The chain uses TRBV27 and TRBJ2-1, with D maybe TRBD2 (5 bases). The clonotype was recovered from a man aged 30 to 45 with active or convalescent COVID-19. The CDR3 bases are TGTGCCAGCAGTAGAGGGCCATACAATGAGCAGTTCTTC. Translation: CASSRGPYNEQFF.